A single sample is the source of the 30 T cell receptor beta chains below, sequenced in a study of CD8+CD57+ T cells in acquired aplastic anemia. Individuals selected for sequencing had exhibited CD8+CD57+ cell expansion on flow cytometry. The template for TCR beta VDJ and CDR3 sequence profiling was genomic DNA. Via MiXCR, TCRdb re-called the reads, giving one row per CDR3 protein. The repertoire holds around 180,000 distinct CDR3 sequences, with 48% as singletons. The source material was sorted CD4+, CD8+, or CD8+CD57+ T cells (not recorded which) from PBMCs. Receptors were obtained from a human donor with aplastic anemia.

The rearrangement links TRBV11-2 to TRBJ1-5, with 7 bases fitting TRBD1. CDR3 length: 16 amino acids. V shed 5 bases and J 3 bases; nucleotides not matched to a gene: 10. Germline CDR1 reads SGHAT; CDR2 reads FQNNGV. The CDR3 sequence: CASSPRTGSDNQPQHF. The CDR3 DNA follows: TGTGCCAGCAGCCCTCGGACAGGTTCCGACAATCAGCCCCAGCATTTT.

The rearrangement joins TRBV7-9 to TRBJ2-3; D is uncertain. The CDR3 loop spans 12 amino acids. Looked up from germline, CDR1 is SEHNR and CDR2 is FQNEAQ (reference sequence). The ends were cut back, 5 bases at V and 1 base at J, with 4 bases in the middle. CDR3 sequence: CASSPGTDTQYF. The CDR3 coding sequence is TGTGCCAGCAGCCCGGGCACAGATACGCAGTATTTT.

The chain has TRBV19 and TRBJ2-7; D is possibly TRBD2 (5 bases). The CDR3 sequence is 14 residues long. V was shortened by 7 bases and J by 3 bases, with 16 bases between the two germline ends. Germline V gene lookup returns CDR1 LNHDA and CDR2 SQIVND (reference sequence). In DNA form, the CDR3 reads TGTGCCAGTATTCTCCGGGGTCGGGGCTACGAGCAGTACTTC. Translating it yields CASILRGRGYEQYF.

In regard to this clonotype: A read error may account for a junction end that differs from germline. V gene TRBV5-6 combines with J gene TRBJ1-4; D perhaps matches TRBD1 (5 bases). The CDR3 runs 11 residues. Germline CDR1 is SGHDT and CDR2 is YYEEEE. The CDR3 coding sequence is TGTGCCAGCAGCTTGGCCGGGACTTCTGTTTTT. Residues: CASSLAGTSVF. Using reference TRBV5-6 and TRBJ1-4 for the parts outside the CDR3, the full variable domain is DAGVTQSPTHLIKTRGQQVTLRCSPKSGHDTVSWYQQALGQGPQFIFQYYEEEERQRGNFPDRFSGHQFPNYSSELNVNALLLGDSALYLCASSLAGTSVFGSGTQLSVL.

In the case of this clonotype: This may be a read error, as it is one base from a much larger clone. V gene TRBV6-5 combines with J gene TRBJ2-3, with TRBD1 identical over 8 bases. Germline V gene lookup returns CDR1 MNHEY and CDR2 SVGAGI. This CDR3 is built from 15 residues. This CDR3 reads CASSSGQGRTDTRYF. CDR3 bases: TGTGCCAGCAGTTCCGGACAGGGAAGGACAGATACGCGGTATTTT.

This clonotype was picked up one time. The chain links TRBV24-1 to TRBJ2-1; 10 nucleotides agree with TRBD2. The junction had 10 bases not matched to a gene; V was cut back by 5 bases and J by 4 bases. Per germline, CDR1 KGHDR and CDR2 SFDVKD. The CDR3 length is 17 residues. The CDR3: CATSVDHTSGVYNEQFF. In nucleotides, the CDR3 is TGTGCCACCAGTGTTGATCACACTAGCGGGGTATACAATGAGCAGTTCTTC.

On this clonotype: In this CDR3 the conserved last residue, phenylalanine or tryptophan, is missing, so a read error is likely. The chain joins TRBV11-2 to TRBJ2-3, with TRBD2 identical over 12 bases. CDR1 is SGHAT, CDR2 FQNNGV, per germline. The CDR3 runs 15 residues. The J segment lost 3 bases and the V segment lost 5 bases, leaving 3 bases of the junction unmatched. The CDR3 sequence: CASSQGLAGTDTQYL. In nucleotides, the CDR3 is TGTGCCAGCAGCCAAGGACTAGCGGGGACAGATACGCAGTATCTT.

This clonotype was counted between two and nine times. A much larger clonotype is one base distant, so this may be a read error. CDR3 amino acids: CASSLDRAPCNGYTF. As DNA, the CDR3 is TGTGCCAGCAGCTTGGACAGGGCACCCTGCAATGGCTACACCTTC. This sequence joins TRBV7-2 and TRBJ1-2; 8 bases are a match to TRBD1. Germline CDR1 is SGHTA and CDR2 is FQGNSA. The length of the CDR3 is 15 residues. Unmatched junction bases numbered 9, after V lost 3 bases and J lost 6 bases.

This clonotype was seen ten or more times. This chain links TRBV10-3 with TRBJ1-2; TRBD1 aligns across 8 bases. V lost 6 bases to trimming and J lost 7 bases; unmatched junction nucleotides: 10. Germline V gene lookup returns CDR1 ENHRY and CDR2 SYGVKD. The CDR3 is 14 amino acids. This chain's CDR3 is CAISWTGKGGGYTF. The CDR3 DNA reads TGTGCCATCAGCTGGACAGGGAAGGGGGGTGGCTACACCTTC.

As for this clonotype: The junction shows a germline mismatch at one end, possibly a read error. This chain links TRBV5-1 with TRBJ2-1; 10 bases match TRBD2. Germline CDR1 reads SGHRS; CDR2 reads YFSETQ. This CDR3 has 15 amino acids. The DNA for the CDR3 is TGCGCCAGCAGCCGGACTAGCGGATCCTACAATCAGCAGTTCTTC. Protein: CASSRTSGSYNQQFF. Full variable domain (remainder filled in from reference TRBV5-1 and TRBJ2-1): KAGVTQTPRYLIKTRGQQVTLSCSPISGHRSVSWYQQTPGQGLQFLFEYFSETQRNKGNFPGRFSGRQFSNSRSEMNVSTLELGDSALYLCASSRTSGSYNQQFFGPGTRLTVL.

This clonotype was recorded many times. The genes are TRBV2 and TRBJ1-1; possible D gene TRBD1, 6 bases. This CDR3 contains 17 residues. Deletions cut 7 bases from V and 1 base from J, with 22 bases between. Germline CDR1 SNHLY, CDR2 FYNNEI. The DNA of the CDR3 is TGTGCCAGCAATCAACAGGGAGATCGCGGGAGGAACACTGAAGCTTTCTTT. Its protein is CASNQQGDRGRNTEAFF.

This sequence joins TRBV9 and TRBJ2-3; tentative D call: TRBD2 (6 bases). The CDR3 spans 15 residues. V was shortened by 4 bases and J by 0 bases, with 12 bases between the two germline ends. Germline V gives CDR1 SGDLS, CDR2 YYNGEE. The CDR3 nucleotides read TGTGCCAGCAGCCCCGGGGGAGCTAGCACAGATACGCAGTATTTT. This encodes CASSPGGASTDTQYF.

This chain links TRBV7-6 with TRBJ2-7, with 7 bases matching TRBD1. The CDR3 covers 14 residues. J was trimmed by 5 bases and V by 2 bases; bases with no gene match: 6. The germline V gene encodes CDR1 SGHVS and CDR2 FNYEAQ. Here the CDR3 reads CASSLTGTVHEQYF. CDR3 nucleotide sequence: TGTGCCAGCAGCTTAACCGGGACAGTTCACGAGCAGTACTTC.

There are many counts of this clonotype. This chain's CDR3 is CASSIGTSGGNEQFF. CDR3 coding DNA: TGTGCCAGTAGTATCGGGACTAGCGGGGGCAATGAGCAGTTCTTC. The chain carries TRBV19 and TRBJ2-1; 14 bases align to TRBD2. This CDR3 region has 15 residues. Trimming took 3 bases from V and 6 from J; bases not matched to a gene: 1. CDR1 and CDR2 from the germline V gene are LNHDA and SQIVND (reference sequence).

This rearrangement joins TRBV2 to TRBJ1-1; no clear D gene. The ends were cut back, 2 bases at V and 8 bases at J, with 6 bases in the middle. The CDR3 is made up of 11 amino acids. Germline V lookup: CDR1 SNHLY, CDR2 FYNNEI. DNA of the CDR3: TGTGCCAGCAGTGAACTGTTCGAAGCTTTCTTT. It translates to CASSELFEAFF. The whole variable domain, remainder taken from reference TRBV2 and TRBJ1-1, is EPEVTQTPSHQVTQMGQEVILRCVPISNHLYFYWYRQILGQKVEFLVSFYNNEISEKSEIFDDQFSVERPDGSNFTLKIRSTKLEDSAMYFCASSELFEAFFGQGTRLTVV.

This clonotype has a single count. The CDR3 here is CASSLVLTGTSGGAGEQFF. CDR3 in DNA: TGTGCCAGCAGCTTAGTCTTGACCGGGACTAGCGGGGGGGCCGGTGAGCAGTTCTTC. The V and J genes are TRBV11-1 and TRBJ2-1, with 16 nucleotides matching TRBD2. The V and J ends lost 1 base and 9 bases, in that order; junction bases with no gene match: 12. Germline V gene lookup returns CDR1 SGHAT and CDR2 FQDESV (reference sequence). The CDR3 contains 19 residues.

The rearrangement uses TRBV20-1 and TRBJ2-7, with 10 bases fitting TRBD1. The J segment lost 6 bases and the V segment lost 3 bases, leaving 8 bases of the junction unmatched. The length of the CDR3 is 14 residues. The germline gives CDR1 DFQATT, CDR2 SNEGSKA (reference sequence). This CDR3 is CSASRGQGMSEQYF. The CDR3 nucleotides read TGCAGTGCTAGTAGGGGACAGGGGATGTCCGAGCAGTACTTC.

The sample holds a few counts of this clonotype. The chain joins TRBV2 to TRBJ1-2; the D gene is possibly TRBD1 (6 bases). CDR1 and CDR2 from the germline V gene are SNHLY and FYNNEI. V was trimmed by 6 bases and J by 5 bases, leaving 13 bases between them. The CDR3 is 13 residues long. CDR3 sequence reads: CASRLDSQYGYTF. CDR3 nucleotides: TGTGCCAGCAGATTGGACAGCCAATATGGCTACACCTTC.

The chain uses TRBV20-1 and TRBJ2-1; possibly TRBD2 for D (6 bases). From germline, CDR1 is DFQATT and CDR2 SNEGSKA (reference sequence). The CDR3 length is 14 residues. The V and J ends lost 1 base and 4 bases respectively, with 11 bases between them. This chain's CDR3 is CSARGVSGYNEQFF. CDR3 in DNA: TGCAGTGCTAGAGGGGTTAGCGGATACAATGAGCAGTTCTTC.

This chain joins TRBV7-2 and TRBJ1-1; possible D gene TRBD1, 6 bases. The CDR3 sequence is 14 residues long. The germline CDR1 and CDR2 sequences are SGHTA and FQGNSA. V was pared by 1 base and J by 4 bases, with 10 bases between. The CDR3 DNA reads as TGTGCCAGCAGCTTAGAGGGGGTTCCCACTGAAGCTTTCTTT. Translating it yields CASSLEGVPTEAFF.

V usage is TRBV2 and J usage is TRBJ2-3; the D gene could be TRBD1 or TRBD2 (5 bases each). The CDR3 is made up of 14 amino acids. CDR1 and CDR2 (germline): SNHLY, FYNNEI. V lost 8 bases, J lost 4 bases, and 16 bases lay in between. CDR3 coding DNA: TGTGCCAGCGAGGGGACCCACTCGTCAGATACGCAGTATTTT. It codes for CASEGTHSSDTQYF. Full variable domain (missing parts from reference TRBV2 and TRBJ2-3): EPEVTQTPSHQVTQMGQEVILRCVPISNHLYFYWYRQILGQKVEFLVSFYNNEISEKSEIFDDQFSVERPDGSNFTLKIRSTKLEDSAMYFCASEGTHSSDTQYFGPGTRLTVL.

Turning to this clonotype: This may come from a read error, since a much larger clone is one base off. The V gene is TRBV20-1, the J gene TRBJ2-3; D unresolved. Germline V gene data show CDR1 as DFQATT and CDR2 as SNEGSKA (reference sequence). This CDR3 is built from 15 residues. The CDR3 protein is CSVRGGKGLKDTQYF. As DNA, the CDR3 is TGCAGTGTTAGAGGTGGTAAGGGTCTTAAAGATACGCAGTATTTT.

This CDR3 is CSASQDSSYNEQFF. Written as DNA, the CDR3 is TGCAGTGCTAGCCAAGATAGCTCCTACAATGAGCAGTTCTTC. The V call is TRBV20-1, the J call TRBJ2-1; D is unresolved. The germline V gene has CDR1 DFQATT and CDR2 SNEGSKA (reference sequence). V was pared by 3 bases and J by 0 bases, with 9 bases between. The CDR3 covers 14 residues.

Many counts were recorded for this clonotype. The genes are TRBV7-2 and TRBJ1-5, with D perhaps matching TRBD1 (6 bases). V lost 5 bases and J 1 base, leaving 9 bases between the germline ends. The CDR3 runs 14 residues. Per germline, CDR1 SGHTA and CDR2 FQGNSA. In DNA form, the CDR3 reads TGTGCCAGCAGCCCAGGGGCGAGCAATCAGCCCCAGCATTTT. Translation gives CASSPGASNQPQHF.

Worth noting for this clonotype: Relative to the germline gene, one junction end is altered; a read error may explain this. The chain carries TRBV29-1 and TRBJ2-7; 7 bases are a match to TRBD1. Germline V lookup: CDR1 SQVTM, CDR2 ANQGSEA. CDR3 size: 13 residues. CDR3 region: CSVEGDRPYERYF. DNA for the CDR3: TGCAGCGTTGAAGGGGACAGACCCTACGAGCGGTACTTC.

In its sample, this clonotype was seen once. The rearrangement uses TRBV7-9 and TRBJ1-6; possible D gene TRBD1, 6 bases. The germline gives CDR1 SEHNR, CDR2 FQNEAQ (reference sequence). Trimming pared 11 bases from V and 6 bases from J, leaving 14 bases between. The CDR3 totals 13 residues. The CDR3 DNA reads TGTGCCCCCCTTGGCAGGGGTAATTCACCCCTCCACTTT. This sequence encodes CAPLGRGNSPLHF.

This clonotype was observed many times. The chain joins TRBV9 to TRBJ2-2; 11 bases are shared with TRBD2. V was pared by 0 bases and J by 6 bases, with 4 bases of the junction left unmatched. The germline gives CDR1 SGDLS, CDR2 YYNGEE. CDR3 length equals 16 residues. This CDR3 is CASSVVVAGGPGELFF. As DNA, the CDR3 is TGTGCCAGCAGCGTAGTGGTAGCGGGGGGGCCCGGGGAGCTGTTTTTT.

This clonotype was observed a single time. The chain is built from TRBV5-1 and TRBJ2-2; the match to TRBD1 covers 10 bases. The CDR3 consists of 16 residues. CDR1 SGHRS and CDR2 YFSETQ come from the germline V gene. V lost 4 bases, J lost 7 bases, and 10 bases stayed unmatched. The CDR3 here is CASSMTRDRGVGELFF. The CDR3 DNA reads TGCGCCAGCAGCATGACCCGGGACAGGGGCGTCGGGGAGCTGTTTTTT.

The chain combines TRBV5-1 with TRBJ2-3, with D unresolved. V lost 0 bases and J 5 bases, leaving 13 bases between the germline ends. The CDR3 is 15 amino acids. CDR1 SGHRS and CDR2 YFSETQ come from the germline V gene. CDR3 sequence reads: CASSLVVFVGDTQYF. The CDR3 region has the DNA TGCGCCAGCAGCTTGGTTGTTTTCGTAGGAGATACGCAGTATTTT. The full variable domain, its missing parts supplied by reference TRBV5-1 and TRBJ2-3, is KAGVTQTPRYLIKTRGQQVTLSCSPISGHRSVSWYQQTPGQGLQFLFEYFSETQRNKGNFPGRFSGRQFSNSRSEMNVSTLELGDSALYLCASSLVVFVGDTQYFGPGTRLTVL.

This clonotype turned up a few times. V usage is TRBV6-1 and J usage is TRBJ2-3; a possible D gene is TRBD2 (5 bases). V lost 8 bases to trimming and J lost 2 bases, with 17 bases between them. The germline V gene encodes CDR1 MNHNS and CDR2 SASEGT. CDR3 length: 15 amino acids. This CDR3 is CASQSGRAYTDTQYF. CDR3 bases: TGTGCCAGCCAAAGCGGCAGAGCCTACACAGATACGCAGTATTTT.